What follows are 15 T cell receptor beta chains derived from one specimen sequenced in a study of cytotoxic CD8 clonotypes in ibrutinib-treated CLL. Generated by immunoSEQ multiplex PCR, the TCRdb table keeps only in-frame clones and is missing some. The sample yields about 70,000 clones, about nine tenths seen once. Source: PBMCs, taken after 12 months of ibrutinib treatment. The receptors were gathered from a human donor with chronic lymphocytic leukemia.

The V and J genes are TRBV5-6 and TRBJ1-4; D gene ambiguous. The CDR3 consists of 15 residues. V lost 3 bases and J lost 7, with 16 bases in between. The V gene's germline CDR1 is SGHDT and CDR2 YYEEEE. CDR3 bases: TGTGCCAGCAGCTCGTTGGAGGTGGGTCCTGAAAAACTGTTTTTT. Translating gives CASSSLEVGPEKLFF.

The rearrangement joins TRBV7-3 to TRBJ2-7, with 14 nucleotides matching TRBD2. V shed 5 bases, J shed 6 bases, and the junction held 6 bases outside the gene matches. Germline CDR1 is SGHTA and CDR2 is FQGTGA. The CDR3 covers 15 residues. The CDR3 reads CASSKTSGRASEQYF. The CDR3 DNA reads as TGTGCCAGCAGCAAGACTAGCGGGAGGGCCAGCGAGCAGTACTTC.

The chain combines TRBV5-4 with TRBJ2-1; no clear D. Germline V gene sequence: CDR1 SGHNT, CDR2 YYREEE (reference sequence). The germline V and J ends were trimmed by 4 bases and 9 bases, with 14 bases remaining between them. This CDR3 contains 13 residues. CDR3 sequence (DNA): TGTGCCAGCAGCCCGGAACTAACCGCTGAGCAGTTCTTC. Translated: CASSPELTAEQFF.

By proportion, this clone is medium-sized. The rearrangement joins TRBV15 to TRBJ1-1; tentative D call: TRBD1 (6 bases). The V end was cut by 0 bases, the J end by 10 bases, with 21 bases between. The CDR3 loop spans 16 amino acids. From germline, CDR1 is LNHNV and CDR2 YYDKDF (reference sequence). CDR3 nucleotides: TGTGCCACCAGCAGAGACGGGGACAAGGGGACTCTCGGAGCTTTCTTT. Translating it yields CATSRDGDKGTLGAFF.

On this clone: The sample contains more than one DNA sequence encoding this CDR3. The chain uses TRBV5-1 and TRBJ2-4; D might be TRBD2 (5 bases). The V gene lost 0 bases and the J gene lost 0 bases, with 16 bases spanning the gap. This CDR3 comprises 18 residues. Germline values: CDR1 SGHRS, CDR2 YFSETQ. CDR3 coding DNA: TGCGCCAGCAGCTTGGAGCCCGGACTTGCCCTAGCCAAAAACATTCAGTACTTC. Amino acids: CASSLEPGLALAKNIQYF.

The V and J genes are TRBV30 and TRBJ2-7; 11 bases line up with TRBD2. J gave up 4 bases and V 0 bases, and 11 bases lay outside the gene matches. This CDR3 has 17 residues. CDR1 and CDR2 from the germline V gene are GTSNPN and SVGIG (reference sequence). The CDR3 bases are TGTGCCTGGAGTGTACGGGGTAGCGGGAGGGCCCGGTACGAGCAGTACTTC. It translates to CAWSVRGSGRARYEQYF.

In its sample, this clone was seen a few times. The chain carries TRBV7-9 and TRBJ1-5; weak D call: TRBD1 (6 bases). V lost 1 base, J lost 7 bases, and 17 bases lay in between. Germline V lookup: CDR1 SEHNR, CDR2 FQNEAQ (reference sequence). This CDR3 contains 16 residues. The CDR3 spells CASSLVSRGLEQPQHF. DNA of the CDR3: TGTGCCAGCAGCTTAGTGTCCAGGGGTTTAGAGCAGCCCCAGCATTTT.

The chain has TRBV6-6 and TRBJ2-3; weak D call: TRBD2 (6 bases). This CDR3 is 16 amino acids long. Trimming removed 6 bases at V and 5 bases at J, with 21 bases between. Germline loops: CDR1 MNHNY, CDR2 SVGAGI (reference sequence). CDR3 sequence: CASSHRAGRGGDTQYF. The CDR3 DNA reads TGTGCCAGCAGCCACCGAGCGGGTCGGGGTGGAGATACGCAGTATTTT.

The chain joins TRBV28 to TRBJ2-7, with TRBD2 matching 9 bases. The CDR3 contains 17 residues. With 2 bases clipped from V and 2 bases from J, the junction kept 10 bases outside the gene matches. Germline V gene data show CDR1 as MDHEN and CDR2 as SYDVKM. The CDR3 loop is CASSLPPTGLAAYEQYF. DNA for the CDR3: TGTGCCAGCAGTTTACCACCTACGGGACTAGCTGCCTACGAGCAGTACTTC.

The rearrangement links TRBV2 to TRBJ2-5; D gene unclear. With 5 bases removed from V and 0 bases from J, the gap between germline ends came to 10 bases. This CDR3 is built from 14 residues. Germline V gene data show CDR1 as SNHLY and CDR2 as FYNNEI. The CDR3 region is CASSHSNNQETQYF. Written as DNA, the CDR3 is TGTGCCAGCAGTCACAGCAACAACCAAGAGACCCAGTACTTC.

CDR3 sequence: CASSPGGRGFSYEQYF. The CDR3 nucleotides read TGCGCCAGCAGCCCCGGGGGGAGGGGTTTCTCCTACGAGCAGTACTTC. The V and J genes are TRBV5-1 and TRBJ2-7; 7 positions agree with TRBD2. The length of the CDR3 is 16 residues. CDR1 and CDR2 from the germline V gene are SGHRS and YFSETQ. The ends lost 4 bases at V and 0 bases at J; junction bases unmatched: 10.

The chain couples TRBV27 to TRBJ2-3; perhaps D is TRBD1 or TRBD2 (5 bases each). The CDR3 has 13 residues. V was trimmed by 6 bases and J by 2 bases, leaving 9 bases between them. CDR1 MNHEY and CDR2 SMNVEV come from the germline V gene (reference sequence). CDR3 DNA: TGTGCCAGCAGCCCGGGGCCCACAGATACGCAGTATTTT. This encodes CASSPGPTDTQYF.

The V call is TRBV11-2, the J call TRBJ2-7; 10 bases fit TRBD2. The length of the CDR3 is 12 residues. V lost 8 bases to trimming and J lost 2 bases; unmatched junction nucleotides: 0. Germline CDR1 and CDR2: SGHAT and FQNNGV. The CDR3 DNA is TGTGCCAGCGGACTAGCGGCCTACGAGCAGTACTTC. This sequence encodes CASGLAAYEQYF.

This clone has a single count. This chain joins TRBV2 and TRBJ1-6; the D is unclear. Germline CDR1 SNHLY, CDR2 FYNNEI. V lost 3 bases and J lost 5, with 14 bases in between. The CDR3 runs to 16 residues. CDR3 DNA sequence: TGTGCCAGCAGTGATCGAGAGCAAATTAATAATTCACCCCTCCACTTT. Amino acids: CASSDREQINNSPLHF.

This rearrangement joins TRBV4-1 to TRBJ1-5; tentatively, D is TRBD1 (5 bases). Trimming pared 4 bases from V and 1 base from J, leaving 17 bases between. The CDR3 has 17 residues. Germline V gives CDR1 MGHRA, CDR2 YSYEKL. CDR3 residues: CASSPSGGSGSNQPQHF. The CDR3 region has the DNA TGCGCCAGCAGCCCCTCCGGGGGGTCGGGGAGCAATCAGCCCCAGCATTTT.